Listed below are T cell receptor beta chains from one sample, sequenced in a study of regulatory T cells in long-lasting Graves disease. TCRdb re-called the multiplex PCR reads through MiXCR, storing one row per CDR3 protein. The sample includes a few hundred thousand distinct CDR3 sequences, 23% seen only once; the top ten take approximately 27%. This material consisted of peripheral blood mononuclear cells (PBMCs), taken when the disease was refractory, from a patient treated with antithyroid drugs. The source is a woman between 40 and 55 years old with Graves disease. The CDR3 runs from the conserved cysteine through the conserved F or W. A D gene is named only where the DNA matches it firmly. Clone size, where shown, is once, few, many, or a class for clones that have expanded.

many,14,-,TRBJ1-4,TRBV20-1,TGCAGTGCTAGAGTGGCAGGCCTAAATAAAAAACTGTTTTTT,CSARVAGLNKKLFF
few,15,TRBD1,TRBJ1-2,TRBV6-5,TGTGCCAGCAGTTCCGGGACAGCCGACGGCTATGGCTACACCTTC,CASSSGTADGYGYTF
many,14,-,TRBJ2-2,TRBV19,TGTGCCAGTAAAGACAGCGTGAACACCGGGGAGCTGTTTTTT,CASKDSVNTGELFF
many,13,-,TRBJ1-1,TRBV28,TGTGCCAGCAGGATCGGGGGATTCACTGAAGCTTTCTTT,CASRIGGFTEAFF
-,13,-,TRBJ1-3,TRBV19,TGTGCCAGTAGTCCGATCGAGAGAAACACCATATATTTT,CASSPIERNTIYF
many,14,-,TRBJ2-1,TRBV28,TGTGCCAGCAGCGGCACACCAGGGTTTCTCGGGCAGTTCTTC,CASSGTPGFLGQFF
few,13,TRBD2,TRBJ2-7,TRBV12-5,TGTGCTAGTGCCGGGGGGGGTACCTACGAGCAGTACTTC,CASAGGGTYEQYF
many,14,-,TRBJ2-7,TRBV11-2,TGTGCCAGCAGCTTAGTCGGACTTTTATACGAGCAGTACTTC,CASSLVGLLYEQYF
many,12,-,TRBJ1-1,TRBV12-3/TRBV12-4,TGTGCCAGTCAACAGCTGAACACTGAAGCTTTCTTT,CASQQLNTEAFF
many,14,-,TRBJ2-2,TRBV29-1,TGCAGCGTTGAGCGTCAGACGAACACCGGGGAGCTGTTTTTT,CSVERQTNTGELFF
many,15,-,TRBJ1-5,TRBV28,TGTGCCAGCAGTGTACGCGGGTATAGCAATCAGCCCCAGCATTTT,CASSVRGYSNQPQHF
many,17,TRBD1,TRBJ1-2,TRBV7-9,TGTGCCAGCAGCGGACCCCGGACAGGGAAGACTAACTATGGCTACACCTTC,CASSGPRTGKTNYGYTF
few,13,-,TRBJ1-1,TRBV9,TGTGCCAGCAGCGCCGGGACGGCCACTGAAGCTTTCTTT,CASSAGTATEAFF
-,13,-,TRBJ2-7,TRBV9,TGTGCCAGCAGCGTATGGCCGGGGACCGAGCAGTACTTC,CASSVWPGTEQYF
many,17,-,TRBJ2-6,TRBV5-1,TGCGCCAGCAGCTTGGGGACAGTCCGCTCTGGGGCCAACGTCCTGACTTTC,CASSLGTVRSGANVLTF
many,15,-,TRBJ2-7,TRBV29-1,TGCAGCGTTGTTTTTGGGGGATCGCTCCCGGGTGAGCAGTACTTC,CSVVFGGSLPGEQYF
few,14,-,TRBJ2-2,TRBV5-1,TGCGCCAGCACCCCCGGGACACATAGGGGGGAGCTGTTTTTT,CASTPGTHRGELFF
once,19,-,TRBJ1-3,TRBV14,TGTGCCAGCAGCCAAGGCGGGGGACCGACCTACATCTCTGGAAACACCATATATTTT,CASSQGGGPTYISGNTIYF